This TCR beta chain was observed in a study of cytomegalovirus exposure and HLA in healthy donors (dated by TCRdb to about 2017). General notes on the study: According to an earlier analysis of 587 of the donors, about 179 million T cells yielded 117 million unique TCR beta sequences and about 300 Gb of sequence data. An early release that covered around 590 HLA-typed donors contained approximately 300 gigabases of sequencing data and 65 million to 100 million unique TCR sequences. Of the roughly 430 genotyped donors, approximately 82% fell in the genetic ancestry cluster associated with self-reported Caucasian donors. The study was designed to test whether signatures of past pathogen exposure could be identified by cataloging public T cell receptors. The T cell repertoires of several hundred subjects were profiled by immunosequencing and related to cytomegalovirus serostatus. In addition to the first cohort of roughly 700 subjects, a separate validation cohort of some 120 different subjects was used. The study combined high-throughput TCR immunosequencing, statistical association of individual TCRs with disease status, and machine learning to predict cytomegalovirus infection status. To study patterns of TCR occurrence, a later analysis re-analyzed previously published TCR beta repertoires from 666 donors and added high-resolution HLA genotyping. In the later analysis, no new phenotypic data were used to find candidate immune exposures; instead, reliance was placed on TCR beta sequences and their occurrence across donors. An earlier analysis of approximately 580 of the donors used high-throughput TCR beta sequencing to judge whether each TCR beta V gene segment behaved as functional or pseudogenic. Donor age, sex, ethnicity and CMV serostatus were compiled alongside the repertoire data. Genome-wide SNP genotypes for about 65% of the 666 donors were used in a later genetic analysis, which treated that subset as a discovery cohort. Every discovery cohort repertoire had been produced on one sequencing platform. Both class I and class II loci were covered by HLA typing, at four-digit resolution. Typing coverage differed by locus: A, B, C, DRB1 and DQB1 were typed in about 629-640 donors, DQA1 in 500 to 550, DPA1 in roughly 590, and DPB1 in approximately 450. Roughly 5 DR-DQ haplotypes were handled as single units for association and clustering, since linkage in the cohort was strong. On average, roughly 250,000 unique TCR beta nucleotide sequences were sequenced per donor among fewer than 500 genotyped donors of the cohort, with roughly 18% of those sequences being non-productive. What the work shows at the level of the full study, not this receptor alone: A later analysis reported that several top co-occurrence clusters appeared linked to parvovirus B19, influenza, CMV and Epstein-Barr virus. A further reported finding was that TCR beta sequences accurately predicted the HLA-A and HLA-B alleles for most subjects in the first cohort. The only immune exposure information available for the cohort was CMV serostatus. Three of the identified cytomegalovirus-associated TCR beta chains were confirmed in vitro to be specific for cytomegalovirus antigens. A later analysis found that HLA-associated TCR beta chains were more clonally expanded and had lower generation probabilities than equally common non-associated chains. While some public TCRs were present in many individuals, most TCR sequences turned up only very rarely across donors. Linkage disequilibrium might explain the correlated functional status among segregating V segments, but an unknown experimental factor could not be ruled out. According to a later genetic analysis, donors in an Asian-associated ancestry cluster had fewer N-insertions in productive TCRs than the approximately 670-donor mean. This cohort had only TCR beta chains sequenced, and the lack of alpha or paired-chain data limited which features could be detected. A later analysis associated around 16,000 TCR beta sequences with specific HLA alleles at a false discovery rate of 0.05. In an earlier analysis of around 500 of the donors, most TCR beta V segments appeared in productive rearrangements about 90% or about 30% of the time, broadly matching IMGT annotations. The study listed 150 to 200 TCR beta chains as associated with cytomegalovirus. The classifier was reported to diagnose cytomegalovirus status with high specificity and sensitivity in both the original cohort and the validation cohort. Roughly uniform sequencing depth across donors was assumed in presence/absence analyses, although this assumption may not hold. V-gene and J-gene trimming of TCR beta chains was associated with a missense DCLRE1C variant in a later genetic analysis, and the association was replicated in an independent cohort. In a later analysis, most CMV-associated TCR beta chains were found to appear HLA-restricted, with HLA associations seemingly driven largely by CMV exposure. Because counts were too low, seventeen rarely observed V segments, including chromosome 9 orphons, were excluded from the earlier analysis of 587 of the donors. When HLA alleles, especially DR and DQ, strongly co-occurred, TCR associations were difficult to assign to individual alleles. Because HLA typing was unavailable for some donors at each locus, only the typed subset was used in association tests. The authors suggested that the approach could potentially be generalized to other disease states and immunological phenotypes. In a later analysis, the rate of TCR association differed among HLA loci, with DRB1 alleles having the most associated TCRs and HLA-C alleles having the fewest. Some IMGT-functional V segments, including TRBV6-2 and TRBV6-3, could not be distinguished by the 87-base-pair reads and were therefore excluded. A cluster of highly shared sequence variants was judged likely to represent a technical artifact of the sequencing pipeline.

Library generation was performed with the immunoSEQ multiplex PCR assay. A mixture of 60 forward primers for TCR Vbeta segments and 13 reverse primers for TCR Jbeta segments was used in the multiplex PCR. Amplification of the CDR3 region of rearranged TCR beta genes was performed with a multiplex PCR assay on genomic DNA. On the Illumina HiSeq System, the amplified TCR beta libraries were sequenced as 87-base-pair reads. The authors processed their data as follows. A later analysis counted about 80 million unique TCR beta chains across the 700 or so repertoires, and roughly 11 million of these chains were shared by at least two donors. A nearest-neighbor algorithm error-corrected the raw reads and collapsed the reads into unique sequences, merging closely related sequences to remove PCR and sequencing errors. CDR3 sequences were aligned to IMGT reference sequences to assign V, D and J gene segments. For a sequence to be retained, a match of at least six nucleotides was required to both a V gene segment and a J gene segment. A rearrangement was called productive if the CDR3 had no stop codons and remained in frame with V and J, and every other rearrangement was called non-productive. Following IMGT convention, CDR3 was defined as the stretch from the second conserved V-encoded cysteine up to the conserved J-encoded phenylalanine. In an earlier analysis of around 540 of the donors, sequences lacking an unambiguous match to a single V gene segment were excluded. In an earlier analysis of 587 of the donors, a V segment was called functional when productive rearrangements were above 56.7%, and segregating when the standard deviation between donors exceeded 5%. A statistical classification framework was built to diagnose cytomegalovirus status from the catalog of TCR beta chain sequences. In a later analysis, V and J genes were assigned by comparing TCR nucleotide sequences against IMGT/GENE-DB human TR gene sequences. The TCRdist pipeline was used in a later analysis to assign CDR3 sequences and most-parsimonious VDJ recombination scenarios. In a later analysis, each TCR beta chain was defined by its CDR3 amino acid sequence together with its V-gene family, and reads without a unique V-gene family were excluded. As a way to deal with suspected cross-contamination and a sequencing artifact, a later analysis dropped 592 nucleotide sequences that were highly shared and had low generation probability. A later analysis calculated a clonal expansion index for each public chain from normalized within-repertoire ranks of inferred template counts. Generation probabilities in a later analysis came from a VDJ recombination model fitted to out-of-frame rearrangements, and those results were checked against IGoR. In a later analysis, hypergeometric tests were used to score TCR-TCR, TCR-HLA and TCR-CMV co-occurrence, with a repertoire-size bias correction applied to TCR pairs. A later analysis estimated false discovery rates by permuting HLA or CMV assignments 20 times. In a later analysis, co-occurring TCRs were grouped with DBSCAN, and TCRdist sequence similarity was added when clustering was performed within HLA-allele-positive subsets. For co-occurrence clustering, repertoires with fewer than 30,000 or more than 120,000 public chains were excluded, along with about five repertoires with anomalous nucleotide sharing. TCRdb stores this immuneACCESS table with in-frame sequences only. Part of the clones is absent; in the studies checked, under half of the shortfall reflects unresolved V genes, and no reason is known for the rest. Clonal size and the V and J genes are those of that table, whereas D and trimming came from the DNA. This sample holds approximately 120,000 clones; around 75% were observed only once. The top ten clonotypes cover roughly 9% of the sample.

On this clone itself: This receptor's antigen is unknown. Base-call qualities are not available, and no considerably larger clone is one nucleotide away.

In total, just over 650 healthy bone marrow donors made up the cohort. Cohort members were all nominally healthy when sampled, although unrecorded immune exposures were likely present. The donor was CMV seropositive and was included in the group of some 290 seropositive cohort members. Every donor gave a peripheral blood sample, and the peripheral blood mononuclear cells from that sample were used for TCR beta sequencing. The Qiagen DNeasy Blood Extraction Kit was used to extract genomic DNA from the blood cell samples. Its CDR3 holds 17 amino acids, cysteine through phenylalanine. The retained sequence is limited to the CDR3, 51 bases, with the frame set at the first base. The germline V and J ends show losses of 2 bases and 0 bases respectively, and no gene match explains 2 bases of the junction. CDR1 and CDR2 (LNHNV, YYDKDF) derive from the germline V gene (reference sequence).

Sequencing was done on a sample of PBMCs. The TCR sequence derives from a woman aged 45-65 years in good health and CMV-seropositive. The sequence links TRBV15 to TRBJ2-3, and 13 junctional nucleotides match TRBD2. The bases are TGTGCCACCAGCAGACGGACTAGCGGGAGTAGCACAGATACGCAGTATTTT. Translated, this gives CATSRRTSGSSTDTQYF.